The present T cell receptor (beta chain) was sequenced within a study of shared clonotypes between healthy human individuals. Across the whole study: Each donor's CD4 naive and CD4 memory cells filled three plates apiece, CD8 naive two, and CD8 memory one.

Profiling relied on immunoSEQ multiplex PCR, and the TCRdb table lists in-frame clones only, not all of them. The data contain roughly 2 million clones, 90% to 96% of them singletons. This sequence was found in a man younger than 35 in good health. Material for sequencing was naive CD4+ T cells sorted from blood. Subset given: CD45RA+ positively selected.

CDR3 nucleotide sequence: TGTGCCTGGAGTCCGACAGGTGGGGAACTGTTTTTT. It specifies CAWSPTGGELFF. This chain joins TRBV30 and TRBJ1-4; TRBD1 might be the D (6 bases). Between the trimmed V and J ends, which lost 2 bases and 12 bases, there was a span of 13 bases. The germline gives CDR1 GTSNPN, CDR2 SVGIG (reference sequence). The CDR3 has 12 residues.